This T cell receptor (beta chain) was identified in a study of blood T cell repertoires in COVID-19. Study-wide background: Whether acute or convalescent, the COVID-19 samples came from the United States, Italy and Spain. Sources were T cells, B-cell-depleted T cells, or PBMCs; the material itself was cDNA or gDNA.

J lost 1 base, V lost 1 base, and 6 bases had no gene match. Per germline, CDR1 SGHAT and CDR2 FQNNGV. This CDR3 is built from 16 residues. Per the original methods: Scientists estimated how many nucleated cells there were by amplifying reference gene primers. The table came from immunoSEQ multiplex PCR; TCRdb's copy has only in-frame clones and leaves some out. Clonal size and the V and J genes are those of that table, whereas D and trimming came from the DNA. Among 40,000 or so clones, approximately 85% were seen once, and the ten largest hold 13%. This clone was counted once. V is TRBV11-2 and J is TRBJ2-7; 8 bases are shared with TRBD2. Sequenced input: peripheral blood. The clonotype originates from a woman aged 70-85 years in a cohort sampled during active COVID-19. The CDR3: CASSLGDGRGSYEQYF. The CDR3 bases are TGTGCCAGCAGCTTAGGCGACGGGAGGGGTTCCTACGAGCAGTACTTC.